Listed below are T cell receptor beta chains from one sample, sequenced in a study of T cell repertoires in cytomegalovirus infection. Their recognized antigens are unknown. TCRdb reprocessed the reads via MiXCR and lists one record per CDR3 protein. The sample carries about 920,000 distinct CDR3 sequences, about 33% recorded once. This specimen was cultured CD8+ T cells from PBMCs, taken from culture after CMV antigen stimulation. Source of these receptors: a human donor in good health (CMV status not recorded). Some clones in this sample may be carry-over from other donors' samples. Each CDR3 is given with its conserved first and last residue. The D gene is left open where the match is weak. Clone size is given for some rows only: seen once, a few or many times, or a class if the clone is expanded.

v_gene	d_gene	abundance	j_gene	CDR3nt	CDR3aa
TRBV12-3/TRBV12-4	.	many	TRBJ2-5	TGTGCCAGCAGTCCAAGCCACTACCAAGAGACCCAGTACTTC	CASSPSHYQETQYF
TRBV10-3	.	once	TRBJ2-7	TGTGCCATCAGGGTAGACAGACTTTCCTCCTACGAGCAGTACTTC	CAIRVDRLSSYEQYF
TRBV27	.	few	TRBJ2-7	TGTGCCAGCAGTTTCCGGGGGGGGACAGCTTCCTACGAGCAGTACTTC	CASSFRGGTASYEQYF
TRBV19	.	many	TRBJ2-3	TGTGCCAGTAGTAGCCCGGGACCCGGGCCCACCTATACGCAGTATTTT	CASSSPGPGPTYTQYF
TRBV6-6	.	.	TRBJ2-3	TGTGCCAGCAGTTCCTCAGGGATAGATACGCAGTATTTT	CASSSSGIDTQYF
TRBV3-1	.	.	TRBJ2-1	TGTGCCAGCAGCCAAGATGAAGGGGTCTACAATGAGCAGTTCTTC	CASSQDEGVYNEQFF
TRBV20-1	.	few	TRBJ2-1	TGCAGTGCTAGCATCCATTCAGGGGGAGGAGTGAGGGAGCAGTTCTTC	CSASIHSGGGVREQFF
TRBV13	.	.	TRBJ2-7	TGTGCCAGCAGCCAGGGCCGACAGCACTACGAGCAGTACTTC	CASSQGRQHYEQYF
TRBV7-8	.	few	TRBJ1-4	TGTGCCAGCAGCCCCGAAGGCGGCGAAAAACTGTTTTTT	CASSPEGGEKLFF
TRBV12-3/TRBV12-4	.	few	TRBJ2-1	TGTGCCAGCAGTTGGGACTCACGGAGCTCCTACAATGAGCAGTTCTTC	CASSWDSRSSYNEQFF
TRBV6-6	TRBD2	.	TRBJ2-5	TGTGCCAGCAACCTAGCGGTCCAAGAGACCCAGTACTTC	CASNLAVQETQYF
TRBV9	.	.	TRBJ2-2	TGTGCCAGCAGCGTAGTCGAGACAGTCAACACCGGGGAGCTGTTTTTT	CASSVVETVNTGELFF
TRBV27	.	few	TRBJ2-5	TGTGCCAGCAGTTTATCTCTTCCCCCAGGAACCCAGTACTTC	CASSLSLPPGTQYF
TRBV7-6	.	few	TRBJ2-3	TGTGCCAGCAGCTTCCTTCCCGGGAACACAGATACGCAGTATTTT	CASSFLPGNTDTQYF
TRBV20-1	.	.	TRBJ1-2	TGCAGTGCTAGAGATGGTGGCGGGGGCCCCTATAACTATGGCTACACCTTC	CSARDGGGGPYNYGYTF
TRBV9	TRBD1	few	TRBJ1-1	TGTGCCAGCAGCGTAGTCAGGGGGGTGAACACTGAAGCTTTCTTT	CASSVVRGVNTEAFF
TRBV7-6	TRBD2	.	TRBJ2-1	TGTGCCAGCAGCTTACAGCGGGGGGGCATTGAGCAGTTCTTC	CASSLQRGGIEQFF
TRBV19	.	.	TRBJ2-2	TGTGCCAGTAGTAGGGACAAGAACACCGGGGAGCTGTTTTTT	CASSRDKNTGELFF
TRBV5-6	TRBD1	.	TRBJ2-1	TGTGCCAGCAGCCATGACAGGGTTGAGCAGTTCTTC	CASSHDRVEQFF
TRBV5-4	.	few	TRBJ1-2	TGTGCCAGCAGCGAGGACGGACCCCTAGGCTACACCTTC	CASSEDGPLGYTF
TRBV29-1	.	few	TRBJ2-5	TGCAGCGTGGAGAGCGAGGGGGGGTACCAAGAGACCCAGTACTTC	CSVESEGGYQETQYF
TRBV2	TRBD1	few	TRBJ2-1	TGTGCCAGCAGCGCGGACAGGGACCCCTACAATGAGCAGTTCTTC	CASSADRDPYNEQFF
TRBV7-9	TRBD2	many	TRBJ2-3	TGTGCCAGCAGCTTACTAGCGGGGGGGCCGGTCGGAGATACGCAGTATTTT	CASSLLAGGPVGDTQYF
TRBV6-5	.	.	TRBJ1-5	TGTGCCAGCAGTTACTCGCAGCTTAGCAATCAGCCCCAGCATTTT	CASSYSQLSNQPQHF
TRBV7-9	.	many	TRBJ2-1	TGTGCCAGCAGCCAGGGTAATTCCTACAATGAGCAGTTCTTC	CASSQGNSYNEQFF
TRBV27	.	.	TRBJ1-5	TGTGCCAGCAGTTTGAAGGGCGCAAATCAGCCCCAGCATTTT	CASSLKGANQPQHF
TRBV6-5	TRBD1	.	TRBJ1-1	TGTGCCAGCAGTTACTCGACAGGGCCGATCTTCCGCACTGAAGCTTTCTTT	CASSYSTGPIFRTEAFF
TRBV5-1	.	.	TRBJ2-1	TGCGCCAGCAGCTTCACGGACACTACATACAATGAGCAGTTCTTC	CASSFTDTTYNEQFF
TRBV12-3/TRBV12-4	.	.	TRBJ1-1	TGTGCCAGCAGTTTAGGCGTCCGGGACCCTGAAAAGAACACTGAAGCTTTCTTT	CASSLGVRDPEKNTEAFF
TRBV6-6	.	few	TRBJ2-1	TGTGCCAGCAGATCAGTCTACCTTGGGGATGAGCAGTTCTTC	CASRSVYLGDEQFF
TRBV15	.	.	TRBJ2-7	TGTGCCACCAGCCGGCAGGGTCAACACGAGCAGTACTTC	CATSRQGQHEQYF
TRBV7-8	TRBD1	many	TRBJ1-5	TGTGCCAGCAGCCCGTCGACAGGGAGCAATCAGCCCCAGCATTTT	CASSPSTGSNQPQHF
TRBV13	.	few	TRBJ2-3	TGTGCCAGCAGCTCCAGAGGTTCGGATACGCAGTATTTT	CASSSRGSDTQYF
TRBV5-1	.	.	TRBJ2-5	TGCGCCAGCAGCTTGGAGGTGGAAGCAAAGACCCAGTACTTC	CASSLEVEAKTQYF
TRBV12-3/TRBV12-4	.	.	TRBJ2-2	TGTGCCAGCAGTTTTGAGGTCGAACCGGAGAACACCGGGGAGCTGTTTTTT	CASSFEVEPENTGELFF
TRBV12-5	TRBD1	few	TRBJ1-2	TGTGCTAGTGGTCCCCCGGGACAGGGAGGAGAAGGCTACACCTTC	CASGPPGQGGEGYTF
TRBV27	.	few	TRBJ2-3	TGTGCCAGCAGTGTACAGGGGGGGGCAGATACGCAGTATTTT	CASSVQGGADTQYF
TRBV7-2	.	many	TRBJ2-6	TGTGCCAGCAGCCCGAGGACTACCGGGGCCAACGTCCTGACTTTC	CASSPRTTGANVLTF
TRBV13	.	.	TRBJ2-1	TGTGCCAGCAGCTCTTTTGACGGGAAGTATAGCTCCTACAATGAGCAGTTCTTC	CASSSFDGKYSSYNEQFF
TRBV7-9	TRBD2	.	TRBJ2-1	TGTGCCAGCAGGCCTAGCGGGGGGCCATCCTACAATGAGCAGTTCTTC	CASRPSGGPSYNEQFF
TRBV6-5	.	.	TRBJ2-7	TGTGCCAGCAGTTACTCAGGTAGCGCCCACGAGCAGTACTTC	CASSYSGSAHEQYF
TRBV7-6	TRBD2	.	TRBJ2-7	TGTGCCAGCAGCGGCGCAGCGGGGGGCCCGTCAAGCTCCTACGAGCAGTACTTC	CASSGAAGGPSSSYEQYF
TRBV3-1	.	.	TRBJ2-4	TGTGCCAGCAGCCAGACAGGAGAATTAGCCAAAAACATTCAGTACTTC	CASSQTGELAKNIQYF
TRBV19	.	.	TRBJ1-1	TGTGCCAGTCGCTTCATGAGAGAAAGGGGGGACACTGAAGCTTTCTTT	CASRFMRERGDTEAFF
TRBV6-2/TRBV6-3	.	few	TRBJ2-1	TGTGCCAGCAGTTACGAGGGATCCCTATACAATGAGCAGTTCTTC	CASSYEGSLYNEQFF
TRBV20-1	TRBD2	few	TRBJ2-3	TGCAGTGCCACGACTGGGTTAGCGGGGGTGGCAGATACGCAGTATTTT	CSATTGLAGVADTQYF
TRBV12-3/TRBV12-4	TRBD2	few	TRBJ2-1	TGTGCCAGCAGTTTCCCCGGGGGGGCCGGTTACAATGAGCAGTTCTTC	CASSFPGGAGYNEQFF
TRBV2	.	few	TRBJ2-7	TGTGCCAGCAGTGATTCCCCAGGCAGGGACCACTACGAGCAGTACTTC	CASSDSPGRDHYEQYF
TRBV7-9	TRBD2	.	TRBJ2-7	TGTGCCAGCAGCACCGTGGGAGGGCAACACGAGCAGTACTTC	CASSTVGGQHEQYF
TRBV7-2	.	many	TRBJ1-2	TGTGCCAGCAGCCCTCCGGGACGCAACTATGGCTACACCTTC	CASSPPGRNYGYTF
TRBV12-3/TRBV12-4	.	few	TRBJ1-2	TGTGCCAGCAGTCCCGGGGGAGGGGGGAACTATGGCTACACCTTC	CASSPGGGGNYGYTF
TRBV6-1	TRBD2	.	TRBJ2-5	TGTGCCAGCAGTGGTAGCGGGGTTATCTTAGAGACCCAGTACTTC	CASSGSGVILETQYF
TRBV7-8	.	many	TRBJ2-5	TGTGCCAGCGGAGAGGCAGTCCAAGAGACCCAGTACTTC	CASGEAVQETQYF
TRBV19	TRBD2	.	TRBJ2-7	TGTGCCAGTAGTACCGGACTAGCGGGGCTGGGGGAGCAGTACTTC	CASSTGLAGLGEQYF
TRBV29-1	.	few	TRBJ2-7	TGCAGCGTTGAAGCGGAGCAGGGATACGAGCAGTACTTC	CSVEAEQGYEQYF
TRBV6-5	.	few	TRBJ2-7	TGTGCCAGCAGTTACAACGCGGGTTACGAGCAGTACTTC	CASSYNAGYEQYF
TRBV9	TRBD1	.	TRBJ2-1	TGTGCCAGCAGCGTAGGGCAGGGGGCAGGGAATGAGCAGTTCTTC	CASSVGQGAGNEQFF
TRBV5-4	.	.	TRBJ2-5	TGTGCCAGCAGCCCAAGGGACCTGCTCCAAGAGACCCAGTACTTC	CASSPRDLLQETQYF
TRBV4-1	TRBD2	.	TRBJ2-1	TGCGCCAGCAGCCAAGATTCGGGAACTAGCGGGTACTACAATGAGCAGTTCTTC	CASSQDSGTSGYYNEQFF